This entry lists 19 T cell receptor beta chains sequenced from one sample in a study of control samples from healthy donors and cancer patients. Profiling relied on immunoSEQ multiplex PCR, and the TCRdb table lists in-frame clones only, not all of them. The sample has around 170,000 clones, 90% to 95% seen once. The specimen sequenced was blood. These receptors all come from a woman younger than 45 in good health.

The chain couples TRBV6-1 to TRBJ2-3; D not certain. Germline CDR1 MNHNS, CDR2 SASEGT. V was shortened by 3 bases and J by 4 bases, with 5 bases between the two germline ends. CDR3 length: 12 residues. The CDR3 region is CASSDWADTQYF. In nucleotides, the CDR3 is TGTGCCAGCAGTGATTGGGCAGATACGCAGTATTTT.

CDR3 region: CAITHHWHSRGNTIYF. CDR3 nucleotide sequence: TGTGCCATAACCCACCATTGGCACAGTAGAGGAAACACCATATATTTT. The chain is built from TRBV6-4 and TRBJ1-3; D gene ambiguous. With 10 bases removed from V and 4 bases from J, the gap between germline ends came to 23 bases. There are 16 residues in the CDR3. Germline V gives CDR1 MRHNA, CDR2 SNTAGT.

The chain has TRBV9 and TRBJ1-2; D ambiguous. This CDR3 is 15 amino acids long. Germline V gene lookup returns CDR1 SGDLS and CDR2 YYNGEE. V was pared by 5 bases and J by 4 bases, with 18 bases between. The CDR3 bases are TGTGCCAGCAGACCAGGCATTTCTGAGGGCTATGGCTACACCTTC. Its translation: CASRPGISEGYGYTF.

CDR3 nucleotides: TGTGCCAGTAGTACCCTACACGGCGAGCAGTACTTC. Its translation: CASSTLHGEQYF. The chain couples TRBV19 to TRBJ2-7, with D unresolved. V shed 4 bases and J shed 6 bases, with 10 bases lying between them. CDR1 and CDR2 from the germline V gene are LNHDA and SQIVND (reference sequence). This CDR3 is 12 amino acids long. The full variable domain, completed using reference TRBV19 and TRBJ2-7, is DGGITQSPKYLFRKEGQNVTLSCEQNLNHDAMYWYRQDPGQGLRLIYYSQIVNDFQKGDIAEGYSVSREKKESFPLTVTSAQKNPTAFYLCASSTLHGEQYFGPGTRLTVT.

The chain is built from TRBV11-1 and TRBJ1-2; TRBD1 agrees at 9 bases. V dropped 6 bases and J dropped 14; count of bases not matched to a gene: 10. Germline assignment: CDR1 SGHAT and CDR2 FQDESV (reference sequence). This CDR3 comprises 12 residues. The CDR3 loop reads CASSHRDRAWTF. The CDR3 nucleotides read TGTGCCAGCAGTCACCGGGACAGGGCTTGGACCTTC.

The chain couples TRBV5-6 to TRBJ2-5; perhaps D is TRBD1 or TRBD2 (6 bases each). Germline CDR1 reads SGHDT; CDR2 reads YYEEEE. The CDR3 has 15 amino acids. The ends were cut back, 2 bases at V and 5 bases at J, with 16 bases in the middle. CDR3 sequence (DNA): TGTGCCAGCAGCTTCAAAAGAGGGGGGCCGGAGACCCAGTACTTC. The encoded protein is CASSFKRGGPETQYF.

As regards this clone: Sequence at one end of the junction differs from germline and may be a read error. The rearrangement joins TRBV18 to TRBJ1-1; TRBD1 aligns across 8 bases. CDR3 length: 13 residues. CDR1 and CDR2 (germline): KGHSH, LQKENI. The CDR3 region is CAGSTQGATEAFF. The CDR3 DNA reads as TGTGCCGGCTCAACCCAGGGGGCCACTGAAGCTTTCTTT.

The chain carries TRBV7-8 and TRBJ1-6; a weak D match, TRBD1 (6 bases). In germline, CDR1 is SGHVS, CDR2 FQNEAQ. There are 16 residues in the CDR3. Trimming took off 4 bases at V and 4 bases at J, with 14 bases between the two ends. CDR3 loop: CASSSHRDPYNSPLHF. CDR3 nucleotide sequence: TGTGCCAGCAGCTCCCACAGGGATCCATATAATTCACCCCTCCACTTT.

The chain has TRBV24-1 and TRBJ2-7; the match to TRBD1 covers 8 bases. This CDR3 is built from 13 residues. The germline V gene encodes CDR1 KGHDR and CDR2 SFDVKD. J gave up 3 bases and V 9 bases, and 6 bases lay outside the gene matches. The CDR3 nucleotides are TGTGCCACCGGGGGGACAGGTGGCTACGAGCAGTACTTC. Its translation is CATGGTGGYEQYF.

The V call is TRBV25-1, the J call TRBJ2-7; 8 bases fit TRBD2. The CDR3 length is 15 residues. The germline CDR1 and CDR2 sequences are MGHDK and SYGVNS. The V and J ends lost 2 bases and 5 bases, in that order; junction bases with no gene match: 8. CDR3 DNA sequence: TGTGCCAGCAGTGAAACTAGCGGAGCGTGGAACGAGCAGTACTTC. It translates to CASSETSGAWNEQYF.

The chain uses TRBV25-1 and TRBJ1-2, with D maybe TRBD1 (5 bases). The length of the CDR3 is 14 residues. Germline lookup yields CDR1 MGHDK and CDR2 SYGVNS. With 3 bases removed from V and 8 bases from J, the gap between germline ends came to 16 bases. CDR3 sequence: CASSDGGNYRGYTF. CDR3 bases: TGTGCCAGCAGTGACGGGGGAAACTATCGCGGCTACACCTTC.

CDR3 DNA: TGTGCCAGCAGCCAACCCTTAGTAGCTAACTATGGCTACACCTTC. The encoded protein is CASSQPLVANYGYTF. The chain carries TRBV6-5 and TRBJ1-2; D not resolved. The germline V gene encodes CDR1 MNHEY and CDR2 SVGAGI. Trimming removed 6 bases from V and 0 bases from J, with 14 bases in between. This CDR3 spans 15 amino acids.

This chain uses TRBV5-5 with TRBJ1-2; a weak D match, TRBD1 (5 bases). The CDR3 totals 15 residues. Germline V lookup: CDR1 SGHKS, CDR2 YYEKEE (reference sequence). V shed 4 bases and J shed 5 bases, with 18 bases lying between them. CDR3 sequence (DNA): TGTGCCAGCAGCCCCCGCCAAAGGGGAAAGTATGGCTACACCTTC. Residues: CASSPRQRGKYGYTF.

CDR3 in amino acids: CASSTGLAGLREQYF. Written as DNA, the CDR3 is TGTGCCAGCAGCACAGGACTAGCAGGCCTTCGGGAGCAGTACTTC. The chain uses TRBV11-3 and TRBJ2-7; TRBD2 matches at 8 bases. The J segment lost 7 bases and the V segment lost 5 bases, leaving 13 bases of the junction unmatched. This CDR3 is built from 15 residues. Germline CDR1 reads SGHNT; CDR2 reads YENEEA.

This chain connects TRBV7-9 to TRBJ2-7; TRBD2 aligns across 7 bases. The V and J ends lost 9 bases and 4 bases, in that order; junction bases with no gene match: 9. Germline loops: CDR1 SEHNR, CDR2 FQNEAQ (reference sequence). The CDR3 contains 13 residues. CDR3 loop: CASGSGIRYEQYF. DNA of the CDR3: TGTGCCAGTGGGAGCGGGATCAGGTACGAGCAGTACTTC.

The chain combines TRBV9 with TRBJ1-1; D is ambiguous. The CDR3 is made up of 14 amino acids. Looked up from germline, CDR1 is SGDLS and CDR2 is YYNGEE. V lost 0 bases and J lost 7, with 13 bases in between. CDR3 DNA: TGTGCCAGCAGCGTAGGGGAGGGTTTGGGTGAAGCTTTCTTT. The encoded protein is CASSVGEGLGEAFF.

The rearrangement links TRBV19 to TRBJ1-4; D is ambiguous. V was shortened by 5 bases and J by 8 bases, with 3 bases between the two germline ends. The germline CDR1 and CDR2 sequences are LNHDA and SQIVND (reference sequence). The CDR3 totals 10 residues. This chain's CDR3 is CASSREKLFF. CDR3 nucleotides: TGTGCCAGTAGTCGGGAAAAACTGTTTTTT.

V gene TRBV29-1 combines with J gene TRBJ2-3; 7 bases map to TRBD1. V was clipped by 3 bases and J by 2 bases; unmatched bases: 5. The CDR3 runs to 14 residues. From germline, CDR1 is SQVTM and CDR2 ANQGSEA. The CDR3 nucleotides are TGCAGCGTTGAGGGACAGAGAATCACAGATACGCAGTATTTT. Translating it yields CSVEGQRITDTQYF.

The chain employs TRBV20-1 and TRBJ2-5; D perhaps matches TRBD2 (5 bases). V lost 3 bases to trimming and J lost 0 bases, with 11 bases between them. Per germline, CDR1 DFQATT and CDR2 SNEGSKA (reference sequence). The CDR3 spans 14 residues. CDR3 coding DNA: TGCAGTGCTAGTCGGACTTCGTACCAAGAGACCCAGTACTTC. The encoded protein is CSASRTSYQETQYF.